The 13 T cell receptor beta chains in this list originate from one sample, sequenced in a study of chemoradiotherapy in HPV16-positive cancers. Repertoires were generated with immunoSEQ multiplex PCR, while TCRdb's copy carries only in-frame clones and drops some. The table includes roughly 34,000 clones, about 85% detected once. The specimen comprised blood, sampled from a patient who underwent chemoradiotherapy. Receptors originate from a human donor with HPV-associated anogenital cancer.

The chain links TRBV10-3 to TRBJ1-5; TRBD1 might be the D (5 bases). Trimming took off 3 bases at V and 4 bases at J, with 13 bases between the two ends. The CDR3 covers 15 residues. CDR1 is ENHRY, CDR2 SYGVKD, per germline. The CDR3 DNA follows: TGTGCCATCAGTGACGGGCAGGGAGGAAATCAGCCCCAGCATTTT. Protein sequence: CAISDGQGGNQPQHF.

The chain links TRBV19 to TRBJ1-1; TRBD1 matches at 7 bases. The CDR3 totals 14 residues. V gave up 5 bases and J gave up 5 bases; unmatched junction bases: 8. The germline gives CDR1 LNHDA, CDR2 SQIVND (reference sequence). The CDR3, as DNA: TGTGCCAGTAGTCCGAGACAGGGATCGACTGAAGCTTTCTTT. Translation: CASSPRQGSTEAFF.

The chain links TRBV6-1 to TRBJ2-2, with 7 bases aligning to TRBD1. Germline V gives CDR1 MNHNS, CDR2 SASEGT. The trim removed 7 bases at V and 1 base at J, leaving 3 bases unmatched. The CDR3 has 14 residues. DNA for the CDR3: TGTGCCAGCATCAGGACAGGGAACACCGGGGAGCTGTTTTTT. Translated: CASIRTGNTGELFF.

The V gene is TRBV11-2, the J gene TRBJ2-1; D uncertain. The CDR3 is 15 residues long. Trimming took 4 bases from V and 0 from J, leaving 10 bases between them. In germline, CDR1 is SGHAT, CDR2 FQNNGV. CDR3 protein: CASSSPLSSYNEQFF. The CDR3 region has the DNA TGTGCCAGCAGCTCGCCTTTGAGCTCCTACAATGAGCAGTTCTTC.

This chain connects TRBV4-2 to TRBJ2-7; either TRBD1 or TRBD2 may fit D (5 bases each). There are 16 residues in the CDR3. The ends were cut back, 0 bases at V and 2 bases at J, with 14 bases in the middle. CDR1 LGHNA and CDR2 YNFKEQ come from the germline V gene. The CDR3 loop reads CASSQDGEGPPYEQYF. CDR3 bases: TGTGCCAGCAGCCAAGATGGTGAGGGGCCGCCCTACGAGCAGTACTTC.

The chain couples TRBV5-1 to TRBJ1-2; a weak D match, TRBD1 (6 bases). Per the germline V gene, CDR1 is SGHRS and CDR2 is YFSETQ. The CDR3 contains 13 residues. V lost 5 bases and J 4 bases, leaving 12 bases between the germline ends. The CDR3 spells CASSRDNSYGYTF. DNA of the CDR3: TGCGCCAGCAGTAGGGACAACTCCTATGGCTACACCTTC.

The chain couples TRBV6-1 to TRBJ2-3, with TRBD2 matching 8 bases. J gave up 1 base and V 7 bases, and 4 bases lay outside the gene matches. From germline, CDR1 is MNHNS and CDR2 SASEGT. The CDR3 spans 14 residues. CDR3 nucleotide sequence: TGTGCCAGCAACTCAGCGGGGGGCACAGATACGCAGTATTTT. This sequence encodes CASNSAGGTDTQYF.

The rearrangement links TRBV7-2 to TRBJ2-7; D might be TRBD1 (5 bases). This CDR3 is built from 12 residues. Trimming pared 5 bases from V and 2 bases from J, leaving 7 bases between. The germline gives CDR1 SGHTA, CDR2 FQGNSA. CDR3 protein: CASSDSPYEQYF. In DNA, the CDR3 is TGTGCCAGCAGCGACAGCCCCTACGAGCAGTACTTC.

The rearrangement links TRBV5-1 to TRBJ1-3, with no clear D. Germline lookup yields CDR1 SGHRS and CDR2 YFSETQ. Trimming took 1 base from V and 7 from J, leaving 12 bases between them. This CDR3 region has 14 residues. CDR3 in amino acids: CASSLTASGNTIYF. The CDR3 DNA sequence: TGCGCCAGCAGCTTGACCGCGTCCGGGAACACCATATATTTT.

The rearrangement links TRBV13 to TRBJ1-1, with 7 positions matching TRBD1. Germline CDR1 and CDR2: PRHDT and FYEKMQ (reference sequence). V shed 4 bases and J 4 bases; nucleotides not matched to a gene: 6. The CDR3 is 14 amino acids. CDR3 DNA: TGTGCCAGCAGCTCCCACAGGGGAGTCACTGAAGCTTTCTTT. Translating gives CASSSHRGVTEAFF. The whole variable domain, remainder taken from reference TRBV13 and TRBJ1-1, is AAGVIQSPRHLIKEKRETATLKCYPIPRHDTVYWYQQGPGQDPQFLISFYEKMQSDKGSIPDRFSAQQFSDYHSELNMSSLELGDSALYFCASSSHRGVTEAFFGQGTRLTVV.

The rearrangement joins TRBV19 to TRBJ1-2; 8 nucleotides agree with TRBD1. This CDR3 spans 16 amino acids. Germline CDR1 LNHDA, CDR2 SQIVND (reference sequence). The junction had 10 bases not matched to a gene; V was cut back by 0 bases and J by 7 bases. The CDR3, as DNA: TGTGCCAGTAGTATAGATCGGGACAGGTGGTTGGGTGGCTACACCTTC. Protein sequence: CASSIDRDRWLGGYTF.

In this sample, this clone turned up once. The V and J genes are TRBV5-4 and TRBJ2-1, with D possibly called TRBD1 or TRBD2 (6 bases each). The germline V and J ends were trimmed by 0 bases and 0 bases, with 10 bases remaining between them. In germline, CDR1 is SGHNT, CDR2 YYREEE (reference sequence). This CDR3 is built from 16 residues. For the CDR3, the DNA is TGTGCCAGCAGCTTGGCCGGGGGCCTCTCCTACAATGAGCAGTTCTTC. It encodes CASSLAGGLSYNEQFF.

This chain links TRBV18 with TRBJ2-3; D may be TRBD2 (6 bases). The germline V gene has CDR1 KGHSH and CDR2 LQKENI. V was shortened by 0 bases and J by 4 bases, with 8 bases between the two germline ends. There are 14 residues in the CDR3. The CDR3 nucleotides read TGTGCCAGCTCACCACCGAGCGGGTCAGATACGCAGTATTTT. Translated: CASSPPSGSDTQYF. Supplemented by reference TRBV18 and TRBJ2-3, the full variable domain reads NAGVMQNPRHLVRRRGQEARLRCSPMKGHSHVYWYRQLPEEGLKFMVYLQKENIIDESGMPKERFSAEFPKEGPSILRIQQVVRGDSAAYFCASSPPSGSDTQYFGPGTRLTVL.